Detailed here is one T cell receptor beta chain. Its antigen remains unknown. This sample is drawn from a study of shared clonotypes between healthy human individuals. On the study more broadly: The cohort comprised a couple of women and a few men. Their ages spanned 18 to 49 years.

For genomic DNA, unsorted samples relied on tens of millions of PBMCs. Overall study findings and caveats: Blood was the sole source, and tissue repertoires probably differ.

The germline CDR1 and CDR2 sequences are LNHDA and SQIVND (reference sequence). CDR3 length: 13 amino acids. With 4 bases clipped from V and 6 bases from J, the junction kept 3 bases outside the gene matches. Here immunoSEQ multiplex PCR was the method, and the copy in TCRdb shows in-frame clones only, minus some. The sample yields about 600,000 clones, roughly 72% seen once. This sequence was found in a woman aged 40 to 55 in good health. Some clones in this sample may be carry-over from other donors' samples. The chain carries TRBV19 and TRBJ2-1; 7 bases match TRBD1. Sequenced: PBMCs. This CDR3 is CASSTTGVNEQFF. DNA of the CDR3: TGTGCCAGTAGTACCACAGGGGTCAATGAGCAGTTCTTC.